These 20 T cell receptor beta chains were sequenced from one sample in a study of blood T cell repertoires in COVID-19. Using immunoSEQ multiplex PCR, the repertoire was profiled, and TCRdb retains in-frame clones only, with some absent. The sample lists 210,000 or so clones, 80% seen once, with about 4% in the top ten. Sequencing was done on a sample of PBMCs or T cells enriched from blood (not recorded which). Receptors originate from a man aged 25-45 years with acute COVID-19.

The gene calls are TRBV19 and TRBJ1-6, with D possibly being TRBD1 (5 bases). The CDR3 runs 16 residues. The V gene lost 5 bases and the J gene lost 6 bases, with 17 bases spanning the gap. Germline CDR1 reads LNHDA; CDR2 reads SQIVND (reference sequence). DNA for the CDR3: TGTGCCAGTAGTTTTCGCCGACAGTCCGGTAATTCACCCCTCCACTTT. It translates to CASSFRRQSGNSPLHF.

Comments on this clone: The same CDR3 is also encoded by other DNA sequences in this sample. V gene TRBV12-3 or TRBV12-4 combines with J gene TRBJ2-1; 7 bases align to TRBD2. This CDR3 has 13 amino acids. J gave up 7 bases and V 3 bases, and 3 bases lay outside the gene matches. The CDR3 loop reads CASSLGGGNEQFF. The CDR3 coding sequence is TGTGCCAGCAGTTTGGGCGGGGGAAATGAGCAGTTCTTC.

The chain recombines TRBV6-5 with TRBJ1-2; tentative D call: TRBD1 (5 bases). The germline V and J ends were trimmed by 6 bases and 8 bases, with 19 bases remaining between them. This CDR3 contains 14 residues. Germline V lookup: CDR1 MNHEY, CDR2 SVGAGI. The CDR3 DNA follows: TGTGCCAGCAGCCCCGGGACTTCAATTAACGGCTACACCTTC. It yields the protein CASSPGTSINGYTF.

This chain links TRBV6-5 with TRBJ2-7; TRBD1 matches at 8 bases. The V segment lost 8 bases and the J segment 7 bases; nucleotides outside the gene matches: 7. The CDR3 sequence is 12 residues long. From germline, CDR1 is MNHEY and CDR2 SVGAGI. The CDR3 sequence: CASFRGRWEQYF. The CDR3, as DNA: TGTGCCAGCTTCAGGGGGCGATGGGAGCAGTACTTC.

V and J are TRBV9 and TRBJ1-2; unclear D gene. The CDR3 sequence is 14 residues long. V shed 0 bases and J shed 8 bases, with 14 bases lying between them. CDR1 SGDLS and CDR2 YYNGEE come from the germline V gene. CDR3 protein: CASSVAGSLEGYTF. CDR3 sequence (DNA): TGTGCCAGCAGCGTAGCTGGGTCTTTGGAGGGCTACACCTTC.

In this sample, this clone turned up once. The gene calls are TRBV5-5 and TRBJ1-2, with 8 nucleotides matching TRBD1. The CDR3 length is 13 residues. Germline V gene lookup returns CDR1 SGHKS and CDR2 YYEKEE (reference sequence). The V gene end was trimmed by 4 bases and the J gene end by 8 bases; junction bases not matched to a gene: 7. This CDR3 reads CASSRTGGLGYTF. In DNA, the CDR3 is TGTGCCAGCAGCCGAACAGGGGGGTTAGGCTACACCTTC.

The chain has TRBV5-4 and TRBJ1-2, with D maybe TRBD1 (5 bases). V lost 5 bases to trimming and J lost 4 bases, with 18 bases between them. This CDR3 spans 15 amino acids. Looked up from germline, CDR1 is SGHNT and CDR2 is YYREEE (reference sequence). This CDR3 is CASSTGGAELYGYTF. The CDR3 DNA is TGTGCCAGCAGTACCGGAGGGGCTGAGCTCTATGGCTACACCTTC.

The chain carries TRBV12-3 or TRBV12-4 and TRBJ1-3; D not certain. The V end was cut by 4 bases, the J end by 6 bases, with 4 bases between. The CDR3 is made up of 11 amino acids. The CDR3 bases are TGTGCCAGCAGTTCAATAAACACCATATATTTT. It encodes CASSSINTIYF.

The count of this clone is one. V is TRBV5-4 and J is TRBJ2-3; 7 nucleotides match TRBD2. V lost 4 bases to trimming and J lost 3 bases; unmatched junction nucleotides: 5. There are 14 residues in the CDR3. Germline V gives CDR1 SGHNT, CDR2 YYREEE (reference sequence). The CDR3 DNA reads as TGTGCCAGCAGCCCCTGGGGGGGGACAGATACGCAGTATTTT. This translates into CASSPWGGTDTQYF.

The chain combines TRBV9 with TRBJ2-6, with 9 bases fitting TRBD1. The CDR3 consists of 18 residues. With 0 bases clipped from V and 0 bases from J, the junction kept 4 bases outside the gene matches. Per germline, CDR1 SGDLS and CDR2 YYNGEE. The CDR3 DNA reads TGTGCCAGCAGCGTAGGTTGGACAGGGGCCTCTGGGGCCAACGTCCTGACTTTC. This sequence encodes CASSVGWTGASGANVLTF. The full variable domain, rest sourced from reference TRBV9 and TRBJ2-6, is DSGVTQTPKHLITATGQRVTLRCSPRSGDLSVYWYQQSLDQGLQFLIQYYNGEERAKGNILERFSAQQFPDLHSELNLSSLELGDSALYFCASSVGWTGASGANVLTFGAGSRLTVL.

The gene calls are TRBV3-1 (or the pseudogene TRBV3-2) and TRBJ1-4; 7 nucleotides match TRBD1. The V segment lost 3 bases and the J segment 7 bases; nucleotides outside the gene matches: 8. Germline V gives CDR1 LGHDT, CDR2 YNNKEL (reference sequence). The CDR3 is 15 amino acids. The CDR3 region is CASSHPTGLSEKLFF. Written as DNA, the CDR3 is TGTGCCAGCAGCCATCCGACAGGGTTGAGTGAAAAACTGTTTTTT.

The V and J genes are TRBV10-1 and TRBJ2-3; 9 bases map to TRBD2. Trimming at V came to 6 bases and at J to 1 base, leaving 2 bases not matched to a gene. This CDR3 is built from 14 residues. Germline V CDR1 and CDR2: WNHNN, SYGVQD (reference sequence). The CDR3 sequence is CASRASGGTDTQYF. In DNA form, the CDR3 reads TGCGCCAGCAGGGCTAGCGGGGGCACAGATACGCAGTATTTT.

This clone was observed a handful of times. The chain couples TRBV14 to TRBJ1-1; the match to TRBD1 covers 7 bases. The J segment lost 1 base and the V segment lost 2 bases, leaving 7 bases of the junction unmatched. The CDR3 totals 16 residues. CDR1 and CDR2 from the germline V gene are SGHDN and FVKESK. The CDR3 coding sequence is TGTGCCAGCAGCCAAAGGGGGCGGGGACGGAACACTGAAGCTTTCTTT. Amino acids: CASSQRGRGRNTEAFF.

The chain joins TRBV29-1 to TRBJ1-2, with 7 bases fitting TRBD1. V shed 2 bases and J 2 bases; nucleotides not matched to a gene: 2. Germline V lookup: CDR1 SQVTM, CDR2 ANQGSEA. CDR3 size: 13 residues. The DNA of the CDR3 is TGCAGCGTTGAACCGGGACAGAACTATGGCTACACCTTC. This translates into CSVEPGQNYGYTF.

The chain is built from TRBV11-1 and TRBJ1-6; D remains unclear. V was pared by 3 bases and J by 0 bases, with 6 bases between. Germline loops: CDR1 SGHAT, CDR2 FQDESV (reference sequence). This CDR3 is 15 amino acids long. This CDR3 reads CASSFRSSYNSPLHF. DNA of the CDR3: TGTGCCAGCAGCTTCAGAAGCTCCTATAATTCACCCCTCCACTTT.

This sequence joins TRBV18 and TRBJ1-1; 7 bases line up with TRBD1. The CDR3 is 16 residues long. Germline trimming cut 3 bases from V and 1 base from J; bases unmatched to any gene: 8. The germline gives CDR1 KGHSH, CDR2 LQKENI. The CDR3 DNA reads TGTGCCAGCTCACCTCAGGCAGGGGGTGCGAACACTGAAGCTTTCTTT. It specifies CASSPQAGGANTEAFF.

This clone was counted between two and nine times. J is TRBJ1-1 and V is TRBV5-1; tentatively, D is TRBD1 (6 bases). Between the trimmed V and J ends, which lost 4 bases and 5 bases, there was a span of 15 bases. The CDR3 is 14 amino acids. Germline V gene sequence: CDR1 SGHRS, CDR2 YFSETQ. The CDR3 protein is CASSQTGILTEAFF. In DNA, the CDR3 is TGCGCCAGCAGCCAGACAGGTATATTGACTGAAGCTTTCTTT.

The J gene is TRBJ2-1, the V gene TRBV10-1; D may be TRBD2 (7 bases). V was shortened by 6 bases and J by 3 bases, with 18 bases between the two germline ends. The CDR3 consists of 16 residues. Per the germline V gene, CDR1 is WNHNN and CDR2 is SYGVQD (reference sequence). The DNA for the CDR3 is TGCGCCAGCAGCGCTAGGGGGGGGTTGGGCTACAATGAGCAGTTCTTC. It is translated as CASSARGGLGYNEQFF.

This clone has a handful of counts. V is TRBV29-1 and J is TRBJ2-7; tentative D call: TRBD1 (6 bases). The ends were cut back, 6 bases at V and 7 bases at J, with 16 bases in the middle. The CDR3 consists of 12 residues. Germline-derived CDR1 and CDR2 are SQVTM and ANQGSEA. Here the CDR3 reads CSVTWGRGEQYF. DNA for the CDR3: TGCAGCGTGACGTGGGGGCGAGGGGAGCAGTACTTC.

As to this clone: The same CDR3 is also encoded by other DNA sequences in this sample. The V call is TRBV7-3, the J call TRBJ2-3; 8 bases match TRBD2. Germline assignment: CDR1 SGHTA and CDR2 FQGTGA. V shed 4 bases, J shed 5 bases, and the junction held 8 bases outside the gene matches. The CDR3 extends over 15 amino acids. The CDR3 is CASSWARGGRDTQYF. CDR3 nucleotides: TGTGCCAGCAGCTGGGCTCGGGGGGGCCGAGATACGCAGTATTTT.